One and the same sample provided the 14 T cell receptor beta chains below, sequenced in a study of vaccination and CD4 T cells after COVID-19. No antigen has been identified for these receptors. An Oncomine TCR Beta short-read assay was used to sequence the DNA from cultured CD4+ T cells. MiXCR, run by TCRdb on the PCR reads, gives a single entry per CDR3 protein. The repertoire has over 9,000 distinct CDR3 sequences, approximately 57% of them found once; the top ten carry 10% to 15%. Treatment denoted: roughly 10-day PBMC culture with coronavirus spike peptide pools or control peptides (ViraFEST assay). Sequenced: CD4+ T cells from blood, cultured in vitro. These receptors all come from a human donor who had recovered from COVID-19.

The genes are TRBV19 and TRBJ2-1; D unclear. With 10 bases removed from V and 3 bases from J, the gap between germline ends came to 10 bases. Germline values: CDR1 LNHDA, CDR2 SQIVND (reference sequence). This CDR3 region has 12 residues. The CDR3 DNA is TGTGCCACCCAAAAGGGCTACAATGAGCAGTTCTTC. It translates to CATQKGYNEQFF.

There are a few counts of this clonotype. This chain uses TRBV7-9 with TRBJ2-1; TRBD1 agrees at 8 bases. Unmatched junction bases numbered 4, after V lost 10 bases and J lost 8 bases. This CDR3 has 11 residues. Per germline, CDR1 SEHNR and CDR2 FQNEAQ (reference sequence). The CDR3 nucleotides read TGTGCCATCCCGACAGGGGATGAGCAGTTCTTC. Translated, it gives CAIPTGDEQFF.

The CDR3 nucleotides read TGTGCCATCAGGAGGAACGGATTAGACGGGGAGCTGTTTTTT. Translation gives CAIRRNGLDGELFF. This chain links TRBV10-3 with TRBJ2-2, with D unclear. With 6 bases removed from V and 7 bases from J, the gap between germline ends came to 15 bases. This CDR3 comprises 14 residues. In germline, CDR1 is ENHRY, CDR2 SYGVKD.

The table lists this clonotype with a few counts. V and J are TRBV20-1 and TRBJ1-2; D ambiguous. V lost 6 bases to trimming and J lost 5 bases, with 16 bases between them. Germline CDR1 is DFQATT and CDR2 is SNEGSKA (reference sequence). CDR3 size: 13 residues. The chain's CDR3 is CSASTGKNYGYTF. The DNA of the CDR3 is TGCAGTGCCAGCACCGGGAAAAATTATGGCTACACCTTC.

This clonotype is termed large. The chain couples TRBV29-1 to TRBJ1-1; 9 bases map to TRBD1. There are 16 residues in the CDR3. CDR1 and CDR2 (germline): SQVTM, ANQGSEA. Trimming took 7 bases from V and 6 from J; bases not matched to a gene: 18. This CDR3 is CSAPRGQGFGGAEAFF. The CDR3 DNA is TGCAGCGCCCCGAGGGGACAGGGTTTTGGAGGGGCTGAAGCTTTCTTT.

This clonotype appeared a few times. The chain links TRBV24-1 to TRBJ1-1, with D uncertain. The CDR3 contains 16 residues. V gave up 4 bases and J gave up 1 base, with 15 bases separating them. The germline V gene encodes CDR1 KGHDR and CDR2 SFDVKD. CDR3 DNA: TGTGCCACCAGTGACCTCTTGGAGACAAAGAACACTGAAGCTTTCTTT. Translating gives CATSDLLETKNTEAFF.

The chain joins TRBV3-1 to TRBJ2-1; D gene ambiguous. Looked up from germline, CDR1 is LGHDT and CDR2 is YNNKEL (reference sequence). The CDR3 is 12 amino acids. Trimming took 3 bases from V and 7 from J, leaving 7 bases between them. Written as DNA, the CDR3 is TGTGCCAGCAGCCAGGTCCTTAATGAGCAGTTCTTC. Translation gives CASSQVLNEQFF.

This chain joins TRBV20-1 and TRBJ2-1; D gene ambiguous. Germline V CDR1 and CDR2: DFQATT, SNEGSKA (reference sequence). The CDR3 runs to 16 residues. Trimming took 1 base from V and 3 from J, leaving 16 bases between them. For the CDR3, the DNA is TGCAGTGCTAGAGTTAGAAACGGGTACCACTACAATGAGCAGTTCTTC. Translation gives CSARVRNGYHYNEQFF.

The chain employs TRBV7-3 and TRBJ2-2; D perhaps matches TRBD2 (7 bases). Looked up from germline, CDR1 is SGHTA and CDR2 is FQGTGA. V was clipped by 5 bases and J by 2 bases, with 21 bases between them. The CDR3 contains 18 residues. CDR3: CASSRYPVGGPNTGELFF. CDR3 nucleotides: TGTGCCAGCAGCCGATATCCGGTGGGGGGGCCTAACACCGGGGAGCTGTTTTTT. Using reference TRBV7-3 and TRBJ2-2 for the parts outside the CDR3, the full variable domain is GAGVSQTPSNKVTEKGKYVELRCDPISGHTALYWYRQSLGQGPEFLIYFQGTGAADDSGLPNDRFFAVRPEGSVSTLKIQRTERGDSAVYLCASSRYPVGGPNTGELFFGEGSRLTVL.

The CDR3 loop reads CASSLTGTSGGKNIQYF. The CDR3 DNA reads as TGTGCCAGCAGCTTAACAGGGACTAGCGGTGGCAAAAACATTCAGTACTTC. The chain is built from TRBV7-6 and TRBJ2-4, with 11 bases matching TRBD2. Germline V gene data show CDR1 as SGHVS and CDR2 as FNYEAQ. The trim removed 2 bases at V and 3 bases at J, leaving 6 bases unmatched. CDR3 size: 17 residues.

The chain couples TRBV20-1 to TRBJ1-2; weak D call: TRBD1 (6 bases). Trimming took off 4 bases at V and 3 bases at J, with 21 bases between the two ends. This CDR3 region has 16 residues. CDR1 is DFQATT, CDR2 SNEGSKA, per germline (reference sequence). CDR3 protein: CSATMVGGRGDYGYTF. DNA for the CDR3: TGCAGTGCTACAATGGTCGGGGGCAGGGGTGACTATGGCTACACCTTC.

This clonotype was seen a few times. This sequence joins TRBV30 and TRBJ2-1; D remains ambiguous. This CDR3 spans 12 amino acids. The V gene lost 3 bases and the J gene lost 4 bases, with 7 bases spanning the gap. Germline V CDR1 and CDR2: GTSNPN, SVGIG (reference sequence). The CDR3 region has the DNA TGTGCCTGGAGACCGTTGTACAATGAGCAGTTCTTC. Amino acids: CAWRPLYNEQFF.

The chain carries TRBV20-1 and TRBJ2-1; D perhaps matches TRBD2 (6 bases). Germline lookup yields CDR1 DFQATT and CDR2 SNEGSKA (reference sequence). CDR3 length: 16 residues. V was clipped by 2 bases and J by 3 bases, with 17 bases between them. CDR3 protein: CSARTFSGLSYNEQFF. Here the CDR3 DNA reads TGCAGTGCTAGAACATTCTCGGGACTGAGCTACAATGAGCAGTTCTTC.

The table lists this clonotype with a count of one. The V call is TRBV18, the J call TRBJ2-2; no clear D gene. This CDR3 has 15 residues. V lost 1 base, J lost 4 bases, and 10 bases lay in between. Germline loops: CDR1 KGHSH, CDR2 LQKENI. This chain's CDR3 is CASSPLSLGTGELFF. In nucleotides, the CDR3 is TGTGCCAGCTCACCACTCTCTTTAGGCACCGGGGAGCTGTTTTTT.